The 12 T cell receptor beta chains in this list originate from one sample, sequenced in a study of CD8+ T cells in alopecia areata. Treatment meaning: oral pan-JAK inhibitor, 5-10 mg twice daily. RNA extraction and reverse transcription yielded cDNA as sequencing template. Sequencing was performed with immunoSEQ multiplex PCR; in TCRdb, only in-frame clones are kept and a portion is missing. Here the sample spans roughly 200,000 clones, 40% to 55% being singletons. Source: CD4+ T cells sorted from blood, taken at approximately week 37, from a patient treated with tofacitinib. The receptors derive from a human donor with alopecia areata.

A few counts support this clone. The chain couples TRBV29-1 to TRBJ2-7; D is unresolved. In germline, CDR1 is SQVTM, CDR2 ANQGSEA. CDR3 length: 11 amino acids. The V end lost 3 bases, the J end lost 1 base, and 4 bases lay between the germline ends. CDR3 in amino acids: CSVDNSYEQYF. CDR3 coding DNA: TGCAGCGTTGATAATTCCTACGAGCAGTACTTC.

This clone showed up just a few times. CDR3 in amino acids: CASSLSRRAQYF. The DNA of the CDR3 is TGTGCCAGCAGTTTAAGCAGAAGGGCGCAGTATTTT. The chain links TRBV28 to TRBJ2-3, with D hard to call. With 2 bases removed from V and 10 bases from J, the gap between germline ends came to 10 bases. Germline V CDR1 and CDR2: MDHEN, SYDVKM. CDR3 length equals 12 residues.

The chain carries TRBV2 and TRBJ2-7; D unclear. Between the trimmed V and J ends, which lost 6 bases and 2 bases, there was a span of 8 bases. The CDR3 runs 12 residues. CDR1 and CDR2 (germline): SNHLY, FYNNEI. DNA for the CDR3: TGTGCCAGCAGGCAGCCTCCCTACGAGCAGTACTTC. It translates to CASRQPPYEQYF. The full variable domain, completed using reference TRBV2 and TRBJ2-7, is EPEVTQTPSHQVTQMGQEVILRCVPISNHLYFYWYRQILGQKVEFLVSFYNNEISEKSEIFDDQFSVERPDGSNFTLKIRSTKLEDSAMYFCASRQPPYEQYFGPGTRLTVT.

This sequence joins TRBV28 and TRBJ1-5; no definite D call. V shed 7 bases and J shed 6 bases, with 13 bases lying between them. Germline values: CDR1 MDHEN, CDR2 SYDVKM. The CDR3 covers 13 residues. The CDR3 loop reads CASMGGTLQPQHF. Here the CDR3 DNA reads TGTGCCAGCATGGGTGGCACACTTCAGCCCCAGCATTTT.

V usage is TRBV29-1 and J usage is TRBJ2-7; D call uncertain. From germline, CDR1 is SQVTM and CDR2 ANQGSEA. The CDR3 covers 12 residues. Deletions cut 4 bases from V and 0 bases from J, with 7 bases between. The CDR3 loop is CSVGVSSYEQYF. CDR3 DNA: TGCAGCGTTGGGGTGAGCTCCTACGAGCAGTACTTC.

The rearrangement links TRBV29-1 to TRBJ1-2; 9 bases line up with TRBD1. V gave up 6 bases and J gave up 6 bases; unmatched junction bases: 5. Germline lookup yields CDR1 SQVTM and CDR2 ANQGSEA. This CDR3 region has 12 residues. The CDR3 loop reads CSVRTGVNGYTF. CDR3 coding DNA: TGCAGCGTACGGACAGGGGTAAATGGCTACACCTTC.

The J gene is TRBJ1-2, the V gene TRBV30; D not resolved. Trimming left V 1 base short and J 7 bases short, with 13 bases between. The CDR3 extends over 13 amino acids. Germline CDR1 is GTSNPN and CDR2 is SVGIG (reference sequence). CDR3 residues: CAWSASRVSGYTF. In DNA, the CDR3 is TGTGCCTGGAGTGCCTCGAGGGTGAGTGGCTACACCTTC.

This sequence joins TRBV19 and TRBJ1-1; no reliable D call. V lost 7 bases and J lost 11, with 14 bases in between. There are 11 residues in the CDR3. From germline, CDR1 is LNHDA and CDR2 SQIVND (reference sequence). CDR3 DNA: TGTGCCAGTATTGGACTCCGGACGGCTTTCTTT. Translation: CASIGLRTAFF.

This clone was detected many times. Other DNA sequences of this sample code for an identical CDR3. The rearrangement uses TRBV29-1 and TRBJ2-5; no firm D call. With 4 bases removed from V and 4 bases from J, the gap between germline ends came to 4 bases. This CDR3 comprises 10 residues. From germline, CDR1 is SQVTM and CDR2 ANQGSEA. The CDR3 DNA sequence: TGCAGCGTTGGTCGAGAGACCCAGTACTTC. Its protein is CSVGRETQYF.

This clone was counted between two and nine times. The chain is built from TRBV10-3 and TRBJ2-7, with D unclear. The germline CDR1 and CDR2 sequences are ENHRY and SYGVKD. V was clipped by 8 bases and J by 4 bases, with 12 bases between them. This CDR3 region has 12 residues. The CDR3 bases are TGTGCCATCGGCGGCGGAAAATACGAGCAGTACTTC. Translated, it gives CAIGGGKYEQYF.

The table lists this clone with a count of one. Mismatch with germline at one junction end may stem from a read error. This chain links TRBV30 with TRBJ2-5; D might be TRBD2 (5 bases). Per germline, CDR1 GTSNPN and CDR2 SVGIG (reference sequence). CDR3 length: 12 residues. The CDR3 here is CAGRGTRETQYF. The CDR3 DNA reads as TGTGCCGGGAGAGGTACGAGGGAGACCCAGTACTTC. Full variable domain (rest looked up from reference TRBV30 and TRBJ2-5): SQTIHQWPATLVQPVGSPLSLECTVEGTSNPNLYWYRQAAGRGLQLLFYSVGIGQISSEVPQNLSASRPQDRQFILSSKKLLLSDSGFYLCAGRGTRETQYFGPGTRLLVL.

This clone was counted a few times. This sequence joins TRBV5-1 and TRBJ2-1; D remains ambiguous. V was pared by 0 bases and J by 6 bases, with 7 bases between. CDR1 SGHRS and CDR2 YFSETQ come from the germline V gene. The CDR3 covers 13 residues. CDR3 sequence: CASSLVLSNEQFF. The CDR3 DNA reads TGCGCCAGCAGCTTGGTTTTGAGCAATGAGCAGTTCTTC.